This record looks at one T cell receptor (beta chain) sequence and its context. This entry is derived from a study of T-cell reconstitution after alpha-beta-depleted transplantation in children. V trimming: 6 bases; J trimming: 0 bases; junction bases outside the gene matches: 4. The CDR3 contains 14 residues. CDR1 MNHNS and CDR2 SASEGT come from the germline V gene. This sample's TCRbeta library carried unique molecular identifier barcodes. TCRdb passed the PCR reads through MiXCR, listing each CDR3 protein once. The sample lists just over 950,000 distinct CDR3 sequences, about 29% occurring once. This material consisted of PBMCs, mostly from graft donor cells, taken 360 days after TCRalphabeta/CD19-depleted stem cell transplant. V and J are TRBV6-1 and TRBJ1-1; 7 bases align to TRBD1. The TCR originated in a boy under two years old who had a stem cell transplant for SCID, so the T cells may come from the graft donor. CDR3 in DNA: TGTGCCAGCAGAAAACAGGGGATGAACACTGAAGCTTTCTTT. It yields the protein CASRKQGMNTEAFF.